Listed below are T cell receptor beta chains from one sample, sequenced in a study of T cell repertoires in cytomegalovirus infection. TCRdb reprocessed the reads via MiXCR and lists one record per CDR3 protein. This table has around 500,000 distinct CDR3 sequences, about 42% appearing once. Antigen specificity for these receptors is unknown. The starting material was cultured PBMCs, obtained from culture after CMV antigen stimulation. The receptors were gathered from a human donor in good health (CMV status not recorded). Some clones in this sample may be carry-over from other donors' samples. CDR3s include the opening cysteine and the closing phenylalanine or tryptophan. The D gene is left open where the match is weak. Not all rows give a size; the values are once, few, many and, for expanded clones, a class.

d_call	clone_size	v_call	j_call	cdr3_nt	cdr3_aa
-	few	TRBV2	TRBJ2-7	TGTGCCAGCAGTGAAGCTGAGGGGGTAAAAAACGAGCAGTACTTC	CASSEAEGVKNEQYF
-	-	TRBV7-9	TRBJ1-1	TGTGCCAGCAGCTTCGGTTTTGGGGCTTTCTTT	CASSFGFGAFF
-	few	TRBV6-1	TRBJ1-5	TGTGCCAGCAGAGGGGACAATCAGCCCCAGCATTTT	CASRGDNQPQHF
TRBD2	-	TRBV6-8	TRBJ2-1	TGTGCCAGCAGTTACCGGGGAGGGTTTGACAATGAGCAGTTCTTC	CASSYRGGFDNEQFF
-	few	TRBV18	TRBJ1-5	TGTGCCAGCTCACCGTCCGGGACCTCCAATCAGCCCCAGCATTTT	CASSPSGTSNQPQHF
-	-	TRBV25-1	TRBJ2-5	TGTGCCAGCAGTGCGACGGTACAAGAGACCCAGTACTTC	CASSATVQETQYF
-	few	TRBV7-2	TRBJ2-7	TGTGCCAGCAGCTTGTCGAGGGCTCGGAGCTACGAGCAGTACTTC	CASSLSRARSYEQYF
-	-	TRBV27	TRBJ2-3	TGTTCCAGCAGTTCCCGACCCAATTCTAGCACAGATACGCAGTGTTTT	CSSSSRPNSSTDTQCF
-	few	TRBV7-2	TRBJ2-6	TGTGCCAGCAGCGCCCGACAGGTCTCTGGGGCCAACGTCCTGACTTTC	CASSARQVSGANVLTF
-	-	TRBV2	TRBJ2-5	TGTGCCAGCACCCTACCCGACAGGTGGACTACCCAAGAGACCCAGTACTTC	CASTLPDRWTTQETQYF
-	-	TRBV19	TRBJ2-7	TGTGCCAGTAGTATTGGACTATTCTCCTACGAGCAGTACTTC	CASSIGLFSYEQYF
-	few	TRBV7-2	TRBJ1-2	TGTGCCAGCAGCTTAGCCACTGATGGCTACACCTTC	CASSLATDGYTF
-	-	TRBV19	TRBJ2-4	TGTGCCAGTAGCCCGGGGGACAAGGGGGCCCGGGCCAAAAACATTCAGTACTTC	CASSPGDKGARAKNIQYF
TRBD1	-	TRBV11-3	TRBJ2-1	TGTGCCAGCAGCCCCGAAGGGGGCGCGAGGAATGAGCAGTTCTTC	CASSPEGGARNEQFF
-	few	TRBV6-2/TRBV6-3	TRBJ2-3	TGTGCCAGCAGTTACTCGACGCTAGCAGATACGCAGTATTTT	CASSYSTLADTQYF
-	-	TRBV7-2	TRBJ1-2	TGTGCCAGCAGCTCAGACTCAGGGTTGAGCTATGGCTACACCTTC	CASSSDSGLSYGYTF
-	-	TRBV7-2	TRBJ2-5	TGTGCCAGCAGTCTTACCGGGAACGAAGAGACCCAGTACTTC	CASSLTGNEETQYF
-	few	TRBV19	TRBJ1-3	TGTGCCAGTAGTATGCGTGGAAACACCATATATTTT	CASSMRGNTIYF
-	few	TRBV20-1	TRBJ1-2	TGCAGTGCTTTCATGGGGGAGGGTTTCAACTATGGCTACACCTTC	CSAFMGEGFNYGYTF
TRBD1	few	TRBV7-2	TRBJ1-2	TGTGCCAGCAGCTCAAGACAGGGCTATGGCTACACCTTC	CASSSRQGYGYTF
TRBD1	few	TRBV7-8	TRBJ1-2	TGTGCCAGCAGCCCACGGACAGGGCACTATGGCTACACCTTC	CASSPRTGHYGYTF
TRBD1	once	TRBV30	TRBJ1-1	TGTGCCTGGAGTAGGGGACAGGGGGCAGGTGAAGCTTTCTTT	CAWSRGQGAGEAFF
-	-	TRBV6-1	TRBJ2-1	TGTGCCAGCAGTGAAGCTGGGCCTAGGGGGGATGAGCAGTTCTTC	CASSEAGPRGDEQFF
-	-	TRBV12-3/TRBV12-4	TRBJ2-6	TGTGCCAGCAGTTTATATCAACAGATCTCTGGGGCCAACGTCCTGACTTTC	CASSLYQQISGANVLTF
-	few	TRBV27	TRBJ2-7	TGTGCCAGCAGTCCCACCCCGCCCTACGAGCAGTACTTC	CASSPTPPYEQYF
-	-	TRBV12-3/TRBV12-4	TRBJ1-2	TGTGCCAGCAGTCCCCTCGGAGAGAACTATGGCTACACCTTC	CASSPLGENYGYTF
TRBD2	-	TRBV2	TRBJ2-5	TGTGCCAGCAGGAAGACTAGCGGGGACCAAGAGACCCAGTACTTC	CASRKTSGDQETQYF
-	-	TRBV11-1	TRBJ2-7	TGTGCCAGCAGCTTATGGACGGAGAGCTCCTACGAGCAGTACTTC	CASSLWTESSYEQYF
-	few	TRBV24-1	TRBJ2-3	TGTGCCACCAGTGACCCCGGTCGTACGGGAAGCACAGATACGCAGTATTTT	CATSDPGRTGSTDTQYF
-	few	TRBV29-1	TRBJ2-1	TGCAGCGCTGCCGTCCAACCGATGGCGGCTTCCTACAATGAGCAGTTCTTC	CSAAVQPMAASYNEQFF
-	-	TRBV28	TRBJ1-4	TGTGCCAGCACCCCGGGTGGGGGAGAAGGAAAACTGTTTTTT	CASTPGGGEGKLFF
TRBD2	-	TRBV4-2	TRBJ2-1	TGTGCCAGCAGCCGATCCCTAGCGGGGGGGCGGGGTGAGCAGTTCTTC	CASSRSLAGGRGEQFF
-	once	TRBV6-4	TRBJ2-1	TGTGCCAGCAGTGACTCGGGGGATGAGCAGTTCTTC	CASSDSGDEQFF
-	many	TRBV7-2	TRBJ1-4	TGTGCCAGCAGCTTCTCCGGGCAGGGTAATGAAAAACTGTTTTTT	CASSFSGQGNEKLFF
TRBD2	-	TRBV5-1	TRBJ2-1	TGCGCCAGCAGTGCTGGGACTAGCGTAGACAATGAGCAGTTCTTC	CASSAGTSVDNEQFF
-	-	TRBV2	TRBJ2-3	TGTGCCAGCAGTCACAGGGTAGGCACAGATACGCAGTATTTT	CASSHRVGTDTQYF
-	-	TRBV7-9	TRBJ1-1	TGTGCCAGCAGCACACGGGTTGGCCCGGGGGCTTTCTTT	CASSTRVGPGAFF
-	once	TRBV7-2	TRBJ1-3	TGTGCCAGCAGCTTAGGCCAGCGAAACACCATATATTTT	CASSLGQRNTIYF
-	few	TRBV7-2	TRBJ2-7	TGTGCCAGCAGCCCAGTCCTGGGTCCCTACGAGCAGTACTTC	CASSPVLGPYEQYF
TRBD1	-	TRBV7-4	TRBJ1-1	TGTGCCAGCAGCTTTTGGACAGGTACTATGAACACTGAAGCTTTCTTT	CASSFWTGTMNTEAFF
TRBD2	many	TRBV7-2	TRBJ2-5	TGTGCCAGCAGCTTGCTCCTGGGGGACGGGGGGGAGACCCAGTACTTC	CASSLLLGDGGETQYF
-	once	TRBV28	TRBJ2-1	TGTGCCAGCAGTTTACCGGGTAGTTCCAATGAGCAGTTCTTC	CASSLPGSSNEQFF
-	-	TRBV20-1	TRBJ1-1	TGCAGTGCTAGTATACTTCAGAAAAGGAACACTGAAGCTTTCTTT	CSASILQKRNTEAFF
TRBD2	few	TRBV12-3/TRBV12-4	TRBJ2-1	TGTGCCAGCGGTCCAGGACTAGCTAAGGGCAATGAGCAGTTCTTC	CASGPGLAKGNEQFF